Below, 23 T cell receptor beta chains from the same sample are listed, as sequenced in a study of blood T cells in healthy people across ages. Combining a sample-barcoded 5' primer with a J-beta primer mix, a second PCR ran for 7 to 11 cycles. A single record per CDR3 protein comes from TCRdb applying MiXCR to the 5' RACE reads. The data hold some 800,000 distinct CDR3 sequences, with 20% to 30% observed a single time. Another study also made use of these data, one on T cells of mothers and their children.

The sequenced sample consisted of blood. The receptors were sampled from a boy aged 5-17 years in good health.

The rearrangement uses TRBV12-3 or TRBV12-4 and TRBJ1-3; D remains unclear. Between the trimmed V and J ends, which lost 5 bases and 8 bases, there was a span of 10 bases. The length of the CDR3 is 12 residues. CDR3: CASSPSSYTIYF. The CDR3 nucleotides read TGTGCCAGCAGTCCCTCGTCTTACACCATATATTTT.

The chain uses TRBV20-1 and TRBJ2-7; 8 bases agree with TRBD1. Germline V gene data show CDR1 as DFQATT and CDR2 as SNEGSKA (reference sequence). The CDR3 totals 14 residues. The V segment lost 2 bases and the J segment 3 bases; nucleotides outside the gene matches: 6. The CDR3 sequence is CSARSHDRGYEQYF. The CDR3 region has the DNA TGCAGTGCTAGAAGTCATGACAGGGGCTACGAGCAGTACTTC.

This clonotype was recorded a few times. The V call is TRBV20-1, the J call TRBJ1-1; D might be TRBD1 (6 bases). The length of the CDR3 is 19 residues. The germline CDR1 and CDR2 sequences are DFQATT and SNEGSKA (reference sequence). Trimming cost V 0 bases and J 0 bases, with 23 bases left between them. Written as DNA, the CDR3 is TGCAGTGCTAGAGATAGTTCCCCCAGGGGCCGCCTCATGAACACTGAAGCTTTCTTT. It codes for CSARDSSPRGRLMNTEAFF.

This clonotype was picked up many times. The CDR3 bases are TGTGCCAGCAGCTTTGCTAGCGGAGCCTACGAGCAGTACTTC. Translated: CASSFASGAYEQYF. The chain employs TRBV11-1 and TRBJ2-7; 7 bases match TRBD2. Germline V gene lookup returns CDR1 SGHAT and CDR2 FQDESV (reference sequence). The J segment lost 2 bases and the V segment lost 3 bases, leaving 4 bases of the junction unmatched. The CDR3 runs to 14 residues.

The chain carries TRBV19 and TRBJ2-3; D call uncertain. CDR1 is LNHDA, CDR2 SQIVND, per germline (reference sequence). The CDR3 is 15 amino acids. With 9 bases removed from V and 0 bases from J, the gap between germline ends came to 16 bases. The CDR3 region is CASSLGSSSTDTQYF. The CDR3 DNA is TGTGCCAGCAGCTTGGGTAGCAGTAGCACAGATACGCAGTATTTT.

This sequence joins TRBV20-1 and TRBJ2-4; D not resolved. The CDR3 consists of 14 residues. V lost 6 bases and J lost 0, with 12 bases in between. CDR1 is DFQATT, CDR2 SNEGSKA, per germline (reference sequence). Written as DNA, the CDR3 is TGCAGTGCCCCCCCCGGGTTAGCCAAAAACATTCAGTACTTC. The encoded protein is CSAPPGLAKNIQYF.

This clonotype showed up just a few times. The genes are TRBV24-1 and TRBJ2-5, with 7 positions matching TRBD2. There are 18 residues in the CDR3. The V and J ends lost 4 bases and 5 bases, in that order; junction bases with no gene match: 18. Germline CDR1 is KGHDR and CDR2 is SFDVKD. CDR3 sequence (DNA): TGTGCCACCAGTGACCCGTCCAACAGGCGGGGGAGGCGGGAGACCCAGTACTTC. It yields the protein CATSDPSNRRGRRETQYF.

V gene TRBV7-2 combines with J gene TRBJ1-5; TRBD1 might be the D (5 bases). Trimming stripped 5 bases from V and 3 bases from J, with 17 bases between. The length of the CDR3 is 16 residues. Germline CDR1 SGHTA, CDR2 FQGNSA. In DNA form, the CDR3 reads TGTGCCAGCAGCCAAGATCGGGGCAGGGACAATCAGCCCCAGCATTTT. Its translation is CASSQDRGRDNQPQHF.

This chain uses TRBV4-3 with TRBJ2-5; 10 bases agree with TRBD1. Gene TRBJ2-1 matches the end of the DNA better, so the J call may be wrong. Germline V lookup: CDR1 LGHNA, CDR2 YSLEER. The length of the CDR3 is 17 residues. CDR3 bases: TGCGCCAGCAGCCAAGATCGAGAGGAGACAGGGGGCTGGGAGCAGTTCTTC. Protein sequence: CASSQDREETGGWEQFF.

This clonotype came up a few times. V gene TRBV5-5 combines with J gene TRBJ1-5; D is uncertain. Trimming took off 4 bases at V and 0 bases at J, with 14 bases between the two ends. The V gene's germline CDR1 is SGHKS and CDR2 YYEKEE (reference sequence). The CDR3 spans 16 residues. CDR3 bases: TGTGCCAGCAGCGGAGGACGGGAACATAGCAATCAGCCCCAGCATTTT. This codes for CASSGGREHSNQPQHF. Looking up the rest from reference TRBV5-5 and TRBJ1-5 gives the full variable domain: DAGVTQSPTHLIKTRGQQVTLRCSPISGHKSVSWYQQVLGQGPQFIFQYYEKEERGRGNFPDRFSARQFPNYSSELNVNALLLGDSALYLCASSGGREHSNQPQHFGDGTRLSIL.

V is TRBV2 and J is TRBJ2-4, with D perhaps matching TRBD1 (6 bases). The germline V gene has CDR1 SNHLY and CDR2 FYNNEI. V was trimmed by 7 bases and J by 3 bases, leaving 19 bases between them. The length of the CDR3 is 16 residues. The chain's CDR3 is CASIAGRGYSKNIQYF. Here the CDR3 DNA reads TGTGCCAGCATCGCCGGCAGGGGATATAGCAAAAACATTCAGTACTTC. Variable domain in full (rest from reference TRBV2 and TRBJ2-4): EPEVTQTPSHQVTQMGQEVILRCVPISNHLYFYWYRQILGQKVEFLVSFYNNEISEKSEIFDDQFSVERPDGSNFTLKIRSTKLEDSAMYFCASIAGRGYSKNIQYFGAGTRLSVL.

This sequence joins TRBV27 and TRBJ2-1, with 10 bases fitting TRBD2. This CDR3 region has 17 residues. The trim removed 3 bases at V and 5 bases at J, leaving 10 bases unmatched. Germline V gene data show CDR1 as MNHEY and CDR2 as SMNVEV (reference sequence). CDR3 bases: TGTGCCAGCAGTTTTCTCCCCGGGACTAGCGTCCACAATGAGCAGTTCTTC. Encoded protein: CASSFLPGTSVHNEQFF.

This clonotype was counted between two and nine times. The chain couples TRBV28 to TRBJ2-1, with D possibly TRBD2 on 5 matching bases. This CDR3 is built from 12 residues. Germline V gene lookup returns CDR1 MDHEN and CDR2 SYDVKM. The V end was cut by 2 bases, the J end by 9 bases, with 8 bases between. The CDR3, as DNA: TGTGCCAGCAGTTTACTAGGGAGTGAGCAGTTCTTC. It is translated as CASSLLGSEQFF.

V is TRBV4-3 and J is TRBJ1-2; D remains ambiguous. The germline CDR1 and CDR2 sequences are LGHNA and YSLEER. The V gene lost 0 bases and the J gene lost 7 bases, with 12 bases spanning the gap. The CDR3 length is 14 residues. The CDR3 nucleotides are TGCGCCAGCAGCCAAGATTTTGTGGGCCCTGGCTACACCTTC. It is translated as CASSQDFVGPGYTF.

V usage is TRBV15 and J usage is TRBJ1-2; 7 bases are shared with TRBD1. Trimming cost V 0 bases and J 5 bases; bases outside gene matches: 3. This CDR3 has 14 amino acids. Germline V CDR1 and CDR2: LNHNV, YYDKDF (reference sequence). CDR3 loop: CATSRDRQGYGYTF. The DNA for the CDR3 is TGTGCCACCAGCAGAGATAGACAGGGATATGGCTACACCTTC.

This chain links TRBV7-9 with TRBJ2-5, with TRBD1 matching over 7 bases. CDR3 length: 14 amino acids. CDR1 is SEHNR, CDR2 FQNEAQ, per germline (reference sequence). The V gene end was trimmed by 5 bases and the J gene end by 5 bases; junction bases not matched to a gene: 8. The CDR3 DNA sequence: TGTGCCAGCAGCAACACAGGGGATCTGGAGACCCAGTACTTC. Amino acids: CASSNTGDLETQYF.

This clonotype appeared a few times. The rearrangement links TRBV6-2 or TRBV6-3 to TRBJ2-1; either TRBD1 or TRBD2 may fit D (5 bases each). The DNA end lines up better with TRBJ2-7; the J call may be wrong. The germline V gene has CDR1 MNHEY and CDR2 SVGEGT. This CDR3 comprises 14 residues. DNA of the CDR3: TGTGCCAGCACCCCACGGGACGGCTTCTACGAGCAGTACTTC. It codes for CASTPRDGFYEQYF.

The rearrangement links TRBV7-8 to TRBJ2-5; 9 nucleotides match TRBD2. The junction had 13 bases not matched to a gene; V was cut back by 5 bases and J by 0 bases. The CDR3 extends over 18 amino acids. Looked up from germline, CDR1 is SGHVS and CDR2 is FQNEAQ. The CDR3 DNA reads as TGTGCCAGCAGCCCTAGGCTGGGTGCGGGAGGGAACCAAGAGACCCAGTACTTC. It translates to CASSPRLGAGGNQETQYF. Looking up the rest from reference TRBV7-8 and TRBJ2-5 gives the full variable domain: GAGVSQSPRYKVAKRGQDVALRCDPISGHVSLFWYQQALGQGPEFLTYFQNEAQLDKSGLPSDRFFAERPEGSVSTLKIQRTQQEDSAVYLCASSPRLGAGGNQETQYFGPGTRLLVL.

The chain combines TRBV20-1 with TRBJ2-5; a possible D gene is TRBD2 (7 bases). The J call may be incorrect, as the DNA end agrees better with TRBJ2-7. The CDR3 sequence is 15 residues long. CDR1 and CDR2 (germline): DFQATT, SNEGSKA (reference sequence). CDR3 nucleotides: TGCAGTGCTAGAGATCTTGCGGGGGCAGGATACGAGCAGTACTTC. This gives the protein CSARDLAGAGYEQYF.

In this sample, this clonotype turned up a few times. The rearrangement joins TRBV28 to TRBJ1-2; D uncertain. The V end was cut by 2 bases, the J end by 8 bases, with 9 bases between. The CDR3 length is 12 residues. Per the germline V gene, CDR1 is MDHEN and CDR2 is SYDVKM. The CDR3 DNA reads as TGTGCCAGCAGTTTAACCCCGAGAGGCTACACCTTC. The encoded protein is CASSLTPRGYTF.

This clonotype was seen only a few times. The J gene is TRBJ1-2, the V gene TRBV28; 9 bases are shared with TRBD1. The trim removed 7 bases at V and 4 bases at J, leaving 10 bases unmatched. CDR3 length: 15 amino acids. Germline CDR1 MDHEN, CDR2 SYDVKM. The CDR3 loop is CASTSGQGNLYGYTF. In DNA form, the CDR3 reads TGTGCCAGCACCTCGGGACAGGGTAACCTCTATGGCTACACCTTC.

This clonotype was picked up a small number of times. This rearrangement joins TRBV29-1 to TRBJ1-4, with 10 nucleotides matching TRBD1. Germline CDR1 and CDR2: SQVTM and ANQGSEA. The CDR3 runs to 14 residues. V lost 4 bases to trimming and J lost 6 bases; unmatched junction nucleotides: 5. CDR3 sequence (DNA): TGCAGCGTTGGGACAGGGGGACAGGATGAAAAACTGTTTTTT. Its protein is CSVGTGGQDEKLFF. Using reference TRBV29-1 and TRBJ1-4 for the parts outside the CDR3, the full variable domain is SAVISQKPSRDICQRGTSLTIQCQVDSQVTMMFWYRQQPGQSLTLIATANQGSEATYESGFVIDKFPISRPNLTFSTLTVSNMSPEDSSIYLCSVGTGGQDEKLFFGSGTQLSVL.

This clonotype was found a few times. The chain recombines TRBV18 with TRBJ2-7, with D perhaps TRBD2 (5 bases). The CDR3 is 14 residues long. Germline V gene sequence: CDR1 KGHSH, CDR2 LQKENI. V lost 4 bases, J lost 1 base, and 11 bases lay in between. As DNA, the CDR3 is TGTGCCAGCTCACGAGAGGGCCTTTCCTACGAGCAGTACTTC. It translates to CASSREGLSYEQYF.